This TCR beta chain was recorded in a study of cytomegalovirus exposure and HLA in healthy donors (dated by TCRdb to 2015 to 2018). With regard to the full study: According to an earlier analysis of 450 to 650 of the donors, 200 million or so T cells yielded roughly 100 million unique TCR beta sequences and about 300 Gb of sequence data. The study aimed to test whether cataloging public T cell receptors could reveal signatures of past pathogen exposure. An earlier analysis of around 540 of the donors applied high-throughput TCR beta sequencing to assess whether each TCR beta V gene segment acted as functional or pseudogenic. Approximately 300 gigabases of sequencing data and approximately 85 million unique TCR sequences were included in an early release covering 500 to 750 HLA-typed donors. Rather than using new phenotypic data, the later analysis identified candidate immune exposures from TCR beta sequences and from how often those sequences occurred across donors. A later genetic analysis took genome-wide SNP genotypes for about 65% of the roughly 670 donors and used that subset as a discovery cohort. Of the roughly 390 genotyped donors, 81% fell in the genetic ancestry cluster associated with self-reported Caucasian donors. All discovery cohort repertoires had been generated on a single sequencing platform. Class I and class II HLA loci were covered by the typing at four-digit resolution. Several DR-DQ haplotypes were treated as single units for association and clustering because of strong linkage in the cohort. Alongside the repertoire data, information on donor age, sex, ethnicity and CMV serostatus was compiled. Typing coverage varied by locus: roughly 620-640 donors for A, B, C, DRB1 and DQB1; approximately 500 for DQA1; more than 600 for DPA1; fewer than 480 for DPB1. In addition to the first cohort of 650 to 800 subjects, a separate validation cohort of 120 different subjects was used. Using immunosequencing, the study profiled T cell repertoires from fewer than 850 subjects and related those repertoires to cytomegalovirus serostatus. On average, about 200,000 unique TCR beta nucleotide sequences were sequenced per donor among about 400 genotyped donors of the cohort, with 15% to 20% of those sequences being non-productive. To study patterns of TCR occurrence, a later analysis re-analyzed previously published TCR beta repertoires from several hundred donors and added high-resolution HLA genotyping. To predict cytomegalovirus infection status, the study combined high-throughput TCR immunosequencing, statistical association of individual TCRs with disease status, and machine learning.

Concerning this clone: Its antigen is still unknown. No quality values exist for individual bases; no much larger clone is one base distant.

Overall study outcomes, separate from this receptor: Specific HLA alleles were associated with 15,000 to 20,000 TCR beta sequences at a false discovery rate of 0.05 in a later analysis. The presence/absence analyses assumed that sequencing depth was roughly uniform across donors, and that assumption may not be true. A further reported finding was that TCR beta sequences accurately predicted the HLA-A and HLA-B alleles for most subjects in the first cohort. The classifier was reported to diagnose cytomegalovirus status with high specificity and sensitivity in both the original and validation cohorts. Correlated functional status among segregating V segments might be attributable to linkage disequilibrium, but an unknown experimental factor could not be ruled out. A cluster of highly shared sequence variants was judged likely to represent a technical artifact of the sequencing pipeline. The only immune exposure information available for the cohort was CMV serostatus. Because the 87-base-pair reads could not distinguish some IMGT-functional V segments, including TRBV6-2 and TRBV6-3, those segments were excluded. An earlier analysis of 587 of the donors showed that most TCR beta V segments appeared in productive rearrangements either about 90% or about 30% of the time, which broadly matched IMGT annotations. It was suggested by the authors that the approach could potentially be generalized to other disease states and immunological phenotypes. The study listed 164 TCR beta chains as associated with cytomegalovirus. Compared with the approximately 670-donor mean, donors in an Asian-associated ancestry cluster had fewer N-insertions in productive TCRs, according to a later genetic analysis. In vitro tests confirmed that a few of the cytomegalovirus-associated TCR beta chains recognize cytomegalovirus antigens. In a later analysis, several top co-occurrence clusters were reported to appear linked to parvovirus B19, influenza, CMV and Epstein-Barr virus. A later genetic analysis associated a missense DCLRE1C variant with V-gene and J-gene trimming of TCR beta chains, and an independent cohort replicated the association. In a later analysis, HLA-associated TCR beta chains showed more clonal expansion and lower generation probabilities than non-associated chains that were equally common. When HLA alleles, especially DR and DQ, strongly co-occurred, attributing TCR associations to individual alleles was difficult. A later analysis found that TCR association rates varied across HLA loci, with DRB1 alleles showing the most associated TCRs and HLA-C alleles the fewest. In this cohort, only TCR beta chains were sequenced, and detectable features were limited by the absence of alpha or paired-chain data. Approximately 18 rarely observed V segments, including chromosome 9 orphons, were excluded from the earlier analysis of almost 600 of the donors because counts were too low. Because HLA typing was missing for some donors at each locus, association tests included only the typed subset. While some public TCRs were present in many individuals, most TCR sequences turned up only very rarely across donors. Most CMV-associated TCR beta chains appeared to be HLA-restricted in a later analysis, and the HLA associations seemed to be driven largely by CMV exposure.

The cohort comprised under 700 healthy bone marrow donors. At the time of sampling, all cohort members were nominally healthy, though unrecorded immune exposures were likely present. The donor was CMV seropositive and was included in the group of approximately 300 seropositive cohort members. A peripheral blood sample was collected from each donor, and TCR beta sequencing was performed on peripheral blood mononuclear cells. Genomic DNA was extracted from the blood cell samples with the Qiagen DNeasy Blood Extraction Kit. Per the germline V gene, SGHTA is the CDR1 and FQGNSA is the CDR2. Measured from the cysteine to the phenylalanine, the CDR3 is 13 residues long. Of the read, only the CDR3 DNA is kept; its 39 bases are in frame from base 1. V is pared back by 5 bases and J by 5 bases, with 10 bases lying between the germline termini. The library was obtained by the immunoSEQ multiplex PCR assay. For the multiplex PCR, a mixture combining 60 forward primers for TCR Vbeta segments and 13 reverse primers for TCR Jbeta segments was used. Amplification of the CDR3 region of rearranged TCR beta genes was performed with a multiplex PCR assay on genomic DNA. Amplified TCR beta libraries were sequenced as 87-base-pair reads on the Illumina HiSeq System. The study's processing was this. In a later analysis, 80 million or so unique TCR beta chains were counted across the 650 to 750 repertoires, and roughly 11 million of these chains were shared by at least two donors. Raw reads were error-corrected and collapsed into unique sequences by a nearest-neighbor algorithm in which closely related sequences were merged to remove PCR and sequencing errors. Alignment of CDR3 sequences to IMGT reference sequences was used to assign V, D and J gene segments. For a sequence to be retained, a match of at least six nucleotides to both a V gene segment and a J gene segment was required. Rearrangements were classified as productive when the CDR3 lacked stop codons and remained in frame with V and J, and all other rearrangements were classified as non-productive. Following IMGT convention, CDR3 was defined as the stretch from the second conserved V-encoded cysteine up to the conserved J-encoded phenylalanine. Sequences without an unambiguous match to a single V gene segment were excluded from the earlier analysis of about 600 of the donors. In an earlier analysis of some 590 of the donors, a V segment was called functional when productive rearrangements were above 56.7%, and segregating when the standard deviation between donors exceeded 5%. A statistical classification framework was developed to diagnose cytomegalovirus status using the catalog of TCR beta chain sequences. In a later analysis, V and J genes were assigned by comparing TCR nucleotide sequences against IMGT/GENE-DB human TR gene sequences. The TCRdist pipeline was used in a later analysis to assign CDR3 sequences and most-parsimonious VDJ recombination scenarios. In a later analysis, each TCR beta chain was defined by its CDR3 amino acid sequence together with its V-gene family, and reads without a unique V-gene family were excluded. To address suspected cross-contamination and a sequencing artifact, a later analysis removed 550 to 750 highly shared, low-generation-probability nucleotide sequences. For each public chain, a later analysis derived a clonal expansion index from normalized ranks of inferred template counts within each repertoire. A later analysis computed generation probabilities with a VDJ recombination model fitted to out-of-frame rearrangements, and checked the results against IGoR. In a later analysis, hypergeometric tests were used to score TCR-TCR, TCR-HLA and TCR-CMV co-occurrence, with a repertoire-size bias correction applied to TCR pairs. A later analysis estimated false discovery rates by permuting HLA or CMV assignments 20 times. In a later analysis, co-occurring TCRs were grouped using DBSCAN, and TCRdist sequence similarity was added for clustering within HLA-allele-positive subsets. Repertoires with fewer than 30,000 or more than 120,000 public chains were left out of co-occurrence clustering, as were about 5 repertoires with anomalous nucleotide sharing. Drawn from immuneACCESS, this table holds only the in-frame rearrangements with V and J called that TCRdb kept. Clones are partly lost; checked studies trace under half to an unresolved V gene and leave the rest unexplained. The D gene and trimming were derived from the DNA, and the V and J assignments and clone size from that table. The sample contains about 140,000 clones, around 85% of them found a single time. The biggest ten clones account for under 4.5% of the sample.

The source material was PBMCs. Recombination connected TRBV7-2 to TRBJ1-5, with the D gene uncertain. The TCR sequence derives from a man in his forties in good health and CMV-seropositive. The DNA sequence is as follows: TGTGCCAGCAGCCCCGTTACGGATCAGCCCCAGCATTTT. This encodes CASSPVTDQPQHF.